A single sample is the source of the 26 T cell receptor beta chains below, sequenced in a study of T cells in Graves' hyperthyroidism and ophthalmopathy. Template material for amplifying TCR beta CDR3 regions consisted of RNA transcripts. The TCR CDR3 first-round RT-PCR relied on the HTBI primer set. TCRdb recomputed calls from the multiplex PCR reads with MiXCR, one row per CDR3 protein. The sample holds 550,000 to 800,000 distinct CDR3 sequences, around a sixth seen once. The material sequenced was blood. Receptor source: a man in his fifties with Graves' hyperthyroidism.

The rearrangement links TRBV5-6 to TRBJ2-3; 7 bases map to TRBD1. V lost 2 bases and J lost 0; bases outside the gene matches: 6. From germline, CDR1 is SGHDT and CDR2 YYEEEE. This CDR3 has 16 amino acids. DNA of the CDR3: TGTGCCAGCAGCTTTGGACAGGAGATTAGCACAGATACGCAGTATTTT. Translation gives CASSFGQEISTDTQYF.

This clonotype was detected many times. The CDR3 sequence is CASSLSLGDRLSYEQYF. The CDR3 DNA is TGTGCCAGCAGTTTATCGTTGGGCGACAGACTCTCCTACGAGCAGTACTTC. V is TRBV27 and J is TRBJ2-7; D perhaps matches TRBD1 (5 bases). Trimming removed 0 bases from V and 0 bases from J, with 15 bases in between. Germline V CDR1 and CDR2: MNHEY, SMNVEV (reference sequence). This CDR3 comprises 17 residues.

The table lists this clonotype with many counts. This chain links TRBV18 with TRBJ1-1; D call uncertain. In germline, CDR1 is KGHSH, CDR2 LQKENI. This CDR3 has 15 amino acids. Deletions cut 3 bases from V and 0 bases from J, with 11 bases between. CDR3 coding DNA: TGTGCCAGCTCACCCCTTCAGGAAATGAACACTGAAGCTTTCTTT. It yields the protein CASSPLQEMNTEAFF.

This clonotype was counted at least ten times. V is TRBV12-3 or TRBV12-4 and J is TRBJ1-5; D is possibly TRBD1 (6 bases). CDR3 length equals 16 residues. Trimming left V 5 bases short and J 2 bases short, with 16 bases between. CDR3: CASSPGGGQGNQPQHF. DNA for the CDR3: TGTGCCAGCAGTCCCGGGGGCGGGCAAGGCAATCAGCCCCAGCATTTT.

This clonotype was recorded at least ten times. This chain joins TRBV9 and TRBJ1-1; D perhaps matches TRBD1 (6 bases). V was pared by 4 bases and J by 5 bases, with 18 bases between. The CDR3 consists of 15 residues. The germline CDR1 and CDR2 sequences are SGDLS and YYNGEE. This CDR3 reads CASSPMGQHGTEAFF. CDR3 DNA: TGTGCCAGCAGCCCCATGGGACAACATGGGACTGAAGCTTTCTTT.

The chain couples TRBV9 to TRBJ2-7, with 7 bases aligning to TRBD2. The CDR3 totals 15 residues. V trimming: 0 bases; J trimming: 3 bases; junction bases outside the gene matches: 6. The germline CDR1 and CDR2 sequences are SGDLS and YYNGEE. The CDR3 coding sequence is TGTGCCAGCAGCGTAGCCGAGACTAGCTTCTACGAGCAGTACTTC. This codes for CASSVAETSFYEQYF.

The chain couples TRBV5-4 to TRBJ2-3; 8 bases map to TRBD1. V lost 4 bases to trimming and J lost 1 base; unmatched junction nucleotides: 5. The germline V gene has CDR1 SGHNT and CDR2 YYREEE (reference sequence). The CDR3 covers 15 residues. CDR3 coding DNA: TGTGCCAGCAGCGAGGACAGGGTTGGCACAGATACGCAGTATTTT. It specifies CASSEDRVGTDTQYF.

The CDR3 region is CASSYPRYRGPSIASTDTQYF. The CDR3, as DNA: TGTGCCAGCAGTTACCCCCGGTACAGGGGACCATCGATCGCTAGCACAGATACGCAGTATTTT. This chain connects TRBV6-5 to TRBJ2-3, with 7 bases aligning to TRBD1. Trimming took 2 bases from V and 0 from J; bases not matched to a gene: 20. The CDR3 has 21 residues. Germline CDR1 reads MNHEY; CDR2 reads SVGAGI.

In this sample, this clonotype turned up a few times. The chain links TRBV7-9 to TRBJ2-3; unclear D gene. V was pared by 3 bases and J by 6 bases, with 16 bases between. This CDR3 region has 15 residues. In germline, CDR1 is SEHNR, CDR2 FQNEAQ (reference sequence). The CDR3 reads CASSFPAPMVDTQYF. The CDR3 nucleotides read TGTGCCAGCAGCTTTCCCGCCCCGATGGTGGATACGCAGTATTTT.

CDR3 amino acids: CASSPTGESGNTIYF. CDR3 sequence (DNA): TGTGCCAGCAGTCCAACAGGGGAATCTGGAAACACCATATATTTT. The V call is TRBV5-4, the J call TRBJ1-3; 7 bases are shared with TRBD1. With 5 bases clipped from V and 1 base from J, the junction kept 6 bases outside the gene matches. The CDR3 consists of 15 residues. The V gene's germline CDR1 is SGHNT and CDR2 YYREEE (reference sequence).

This clonotype was detected ten times or more. The chain employs TRBV12-5 and TRBJ2-3; D is tentatively TRBD1 or TRBD2 (5 bases each). Trimming left V 7 bases short and J 7 bases short, with 21 bases between. This CDR3 comprises 15 residues. Per the germline V gene, CDR1 is LGHNT and CDR2 is FRNRAP. CDR3 protein: CASAHGTSDTYTQYF. Written as DNA, the CDR3 is TGTGCTAGTGCCCATGGGACCAGCGATACGTATACGCAGTATTTT.

V usage is TRBV12-3 or TRBV12-4 and J usage is TRBJ1-1; D call uncertain. V lost 7 bases, J lost 3 bases, and 9 bases lay in between. This CDR3 is built from 12 residues. In nucleotides, the CDR3 is TGTGCCAGCAAGTTCCGGGACACTGAAGCTTTCTTT. Amino acid sequence: CASKFRDTEAFF.

This clonotype was picked up a small number of times. The V gene is TRBV7-3, the J gene TRBJ2-7; TRBD2 agrees at 9 bases. The J segment lost 6 bases and the V segment lost 0 bases, leaving 6 bases of the junction unmatched. The CDR3 spans 15 residues. Per the germline V gene, CDR1 is SGHTA and CDR2 is FQGTGA. CDR3 sequence (DNA): TGTGCCAGCAGCTTAACGGCGGGAGGGCCAGCCGAGCAGTACTTC. Its translation is CASSLTAGGPAEQYF.

This clonotype appeared many times. V usage is TRBV30 and J usage is TRBJ1-6, with D unclear. This CDR3 spans 14 amino acids. CDR1 and CDR2 (germline): GTSNPN, SVGIG (reference sequence). With 2 bases removed from V and 9 bases from J, the gap between germline ends came to 14 bases. CDR3 amino acids: CAWSSQHPISPLHF. CDR3 nucleotide sequence: TGTGCCTGGAGTTCCCAACACCCGATTTCACCCCTCCACTTT.

The chain combines TRBV6-1 with TRBJ2-1, with 11 bases matching TRBD1. V shed 1 base and J 6 bases; nucleotides not matched to a gene: 2. CDR1 is MNHNS and CDR2 is SASEGT in the germline V gene. The CDR3 totals 15 residues. CDR3 nucleotides: TGTGCCAGCAGTGAAGGTGGGACAGGGGGCAATGAGCAGTTCTTC. Its translation is CASSEGGTGGNEQFF.

V is TRBV30 and J is TRBJ1-5; 9 positions agree with TRBD1. CDR1 is GTSNPN and CDR2 is SVGIG in the germline V gene (reference sequence). The V gene end was trimmed by 2 bases and the J gene end by 4 bases; junction bases not matched to a gene: 6. There are 15 residues in the CDR3. The CDR3 sequence: CAWSTGTGRNQPQHF. The CDR3 region has the DNA TGTGCCTGGAGTACCGGGACAGGGAGAAATCAGCCCCAGCATTTT.

On this clonotype: Just one base apart from a much larger clone, this may be a read error. The gene calls are TRBV20-1 and TRBJ2-1, with 8 positions matching TRBD2. The CDR3 spans 15 residues. Unmatched junction bases numbered 11, after V lost 1 base and J lost 9 bases. CDR1 is DFQATT and CDR2 is SNEGSKA in the germline V gene (reference sequence). CDR3 in amino acids: CSARGAGVHPSEQFF. CDR3 sequence (DNA): TGCAGTGCTAGAGGAGCGGGAGTTCATCCCAGTGAGCAGTTCTTC.

This chain joins TRBV7-2 and TRBJ1-1, with D possibly being TRBD1 (5 bases). V was clipped by 3 bases and J by 1 base, with 12 bases between them. Germline values: CDR1 SGHTA, CDR2 FQGNSA. CDR3 length: 15 amino acids. CDR3 region: CASSFEGLSNTEAFF. CDR3 nucleotide sequence: TGTGCCAGCAGCTTCGAGGGACTATCGAACACTGAAGCTTTCTTT.

The V gene is TRBV6-1, the J gene TRBJ2-1; D ambiguous. Germline CDR1 reads MNHNS; CDR2 reads SASEGT. V shed 6 bases and J shed 7 bases, with 10 bases lying between them. The CDR3 is 12 residues long. The chain's CDR3 is CASSHGPNEQFF. CDR3 DNA sequence: TGTGCCAGCAGCCACGGGCCTAATGAGCAGTTCTTC.

This chain links TRBV28 with TRBJ2-1; D uncertain. CDR1 and CDR2 from the germline V gene are MDHEN and SYDVKM. The CDR3 is 14 residues long. Trimming removed 3 bases at V and 2 bases at J, with 8 bases between. CDR3 in DNA: TGTGCCAGCAGTTTCTACGAAACCTACAATGAGCAGTTCTTC. This gives the protein CASSFYETYNEQFF.

The V and J genes are TRBV20-1 and TRBJ2-1; 8 nucleotides match TRBD2. This CDR3 contains 14 residues. Germline-derived CDR1 and CDR2 are DFQATT and SNEGSKA (reference sequence). Trimming at V came to 3 bases and at J to 4 bases, leaving 5 bases not matched to a gene. Here the CDR3 reads CSARSSGGYNEQFF. The CDR3 nucleotides are TGCAGTGCTAGGTCCAGCGGGGGTTACAATGAGCAGTTCTTC.

In its sample, this clonotype was seen a few times. The rearrangement uses TRBV9 and TRBJ2-1; no firm D call. The CDR3 is 15 residues long. Trimming left V 4 bases short and J 4 bases short, with 15 bases between. In germline, CDR1 is SGDLS, CDR2 YYNGEE. The CDR3 coding sequence is TGTGCCAGCAGCCCCCACCCGCAGAGTTACAATGAGCAGTTCTTC. This translates into CASSPHPQSYNEQFF. Drawing the rest from reference TRBV9 and TRBJ2-1, the complete variable domain is DSGVTQTPKHLITATGQRVTLRCSPRSGDLSVYWYQQSLDQGLQFLIQYYNGEERAKGNILERFSAQQFPDLHSELNLSSLELGDSALYFCASSPHPQSYNEQFFGPGTRLTVL.

This clonotype was detected ten times or more. This chain links TRBV11-2 with TRBJ2-5; the D is unclear. The CDR3 extends over 15 amino acids. V was pared by 5 bases and J by 1 base, with 14 bases between. CDR1 SGHAT and CDR2 FQNNGV come from the germline V gene. CDR3: CASSTDVSGQETQYF. CDR3 in DNA: TGTGCCAGCAGCACTGATGTATCGGGCCAAGAGACCCAGTACTTC.

As to this clonotype: A read error may produce the germline difference seen at one junction end. The genes are TRBV5-1 and TRBJ1-6; D gene ambiguous. The CDR3 consists of 15 residues. Germline values: CDR1 SGHRS, CDR2 YFSETQ. CDR3 region: CASSLDYSHNSPLHF. The CDR3 region has the DNA TGCGCCAGCAGCTTGGACTACTCCCATAATTCACCCCTCCACTTT. The complete variable domain, with remaining parts taken from reference TRBV5-1 and TRBJ1-6, reads KAGVTQTPRYLIKTRGQQVTLSCSPISGHRSVSWYQQTPGQGLQFLFEYFSETQRNKGNFPGRFSGRQFSNSRSEMNVSTLELGDSALYLCASSLDYSHNSPLHFGNGTRLTVT.

The table lists this clonotype with many counts. The rearrangement uses TRBV28 and TRBJ2-7; 9 bases line up with TRBD1. This CDR3 spans 14 amino acids. Germline loops: CDR1 MDHEN, CDR2 SYDVKM. V lost 5 bases to trimming and J lost 1 base; unmatched junction nucleotides: 3. CDR3 nucleotides: TGTGCCAGCAGTCAACAGGGGGCTTCCTACGAGCAGTACTTC. The encoded protein is CASSQQGASYEQYF.

This clonotype showed up many times. The rearrangement joins TRBV28 to TRBJ1-6; no reliable D call. V lost 2 bases to trimming and J lost 10 bases, with 21 bases between them. The CDR3 has 17 amino acids. Germline CDR1 and CDR2: MDHEN and SYDVKM. The CDR3 coding sequence is TGTGCCAGCAGTTTAGTTCCACAAGGCCCCTATGGATCACCCCTCCACTTT. Translation gives CASSLVPQGPYGSPLHF.